Listed below are T cell receptor beta chains from one sample, sequenced in a study of shared clonotypes between healthy human individuals. Here immunoSEQ multiplex PCR was the method, and the copy in TCRdb shows in-frame clones only, minus some. The sample records about 340,000 clones, over 70% being singletons. The sequenced sample consisted of memory CD4+ T cells sorted from blood. These receptors were taken from a man younger than 45 in good health. The CDR3 runs from the conserved cysteine through the conserved F or W. The D gene is left open where the match is weak. Rows may omit the clone size; those that give it use once, few, many or a size class.

j_call,clone_size,d_call,v_call,cdr3_aa,cdr3_nt
TRBJ2-7,NA,TRBD2,TRBV11-2,CASSQLAGHGEQYF,TGTGCCAGCAGCCAACTAGCGGGGCACGGCGAGCAGTACTTC
TRBJ1-2,few,TRBD1,TRBV4-1,CASRLQGSGGYTF,TGCGCCAGCAGGCTACAGGGGTCCGGTGGCTACACCTTC
TRBJ2-7,NA,NA,TRBV27,CASSFGGRTPGEQYF,TGTGCCAGCAGTTTCGGAGGCAGGACCCCTGGCGAGCAGTACTTC
TRBJ1-1,once,NA,TRBV28,CASSFGAGVIIGTEAFF,TGTGCCAGCAGTTTTGGGGCAGGGGTAATAATAGGCACTGAAGCTTTCTTT
TRBJ2-5,NA,TRBD2,TRBV5-1,CASSAGTRGETQYF,TGCGCCAGCAGCGCCGGGACTAGGGGAGAGACCCAGTACTTC
TRBJ1-2,NA,NA,TRBV6-1,CASSGRGASYGYTF,TGTGCCAGCAGTGGGCGAGGGGCGTCCTATGGCTACACCTTC
TRBJ2-3,NA,NA,TRBV19,CASSIVGSTDTQYF,TGTGCCAGTAGTATAGTGGGGAGCACAGATACGCAGTATTTT
TRBJ1-4,NA,NA,TRBV6-1,CASSPYSHADEKLFF,TGTGCCAGCAGTCCGTACTCCCATGCGGATGAAAAACTGTTTTTT
TRBJ2-5,NA,NA,TRBV5-1,CASTGTQETQYF,TGCGCCAGCACCGGAACCCAAGAGACCCAGTACTTC
TRBJ2-3,NA,TRBD1,TRBV15,CATSSRQGGDTQYF,TGTGCCACCAGCAGCAGACAGGGTGGAGATACGCAGTATTTT
TRBJ2-7,NA,NA,TRBV7-2,CASSLAWRGPGEQYF,TGTGCCAGCAGCTTAGCTTGGCGGGGGCCGGGCGAGCAGTACTTC
TRBJ2-7,NA,NA,TRBV19,CASSIPGTPSEQYF,TGTGCCAGTAGTATACCCGGGACACCTTCCGAGCAGTACTTC
TRBJ2-2,NA,NA,TRBV18,CASSPGQTGELFF,TGTGCCAGCTCACCTGGACAGACCGGGGAGCTGTTTTTT
TRBJ2-2,NA,NA,TRBV9,CASRGGYTGELFF,TGTGCCAGCAGAGGGGGGTACACCGGGGAGCTGTTTTTT
TRBJ2-2,many,TRBD2,TRBV5-1,CASSPRLAGPNTGELFF,TGCGCCAGCAGCCCAAGACTAGCGGGGCCGAACACCGGGGAGCTGTTTTTT
TRBJ2-7,NA,TRBD2,TRBV2,CASTRTSGSYEQYF,TGTGCCAGCACCCGGACTAGCGGCTCCTACGAGCAGTACTTC
TRBJ2-3,NA,TRBD2,TRBV4-1,CASSQLAGGQDTQYF,TGCGCCAGCAGCCAATTAGCGGGAGGGCAAGATACGCAGTATTTT
TRBJ2-1,few,TRBD1,TRBV5-8,CASSLGTGSLNEQFF,TGTGCCAGCAGCTTGGGGACAGGGTCATTAAATGAGCAGTTCTTC
TRBJ2-2,NA,TRBD1,TRBV5-1,CASSLDPTGGTGELFF,TGCGCCAGCAGCTTGGACCCGACAGGGGGTACCGGGGAGCTGTTTTTT
TRBJ2-1,NA,NA,TRBV2,CASSDQGSPFF,TGTGCCAGCAGTGACCAGGGCTCACCGTTCTTC
TRBJ1-2,NA,NA,TRBV18,CASSPPQGDFYGYTF,TGTGCCAGCTCACCACCACAGGGCGACTTCTATGGCTACACCTTC
TRBJ2-5,NA,TRBD2,TRBV5-1,CASSYSSGSGETQYF,TGCGCCAGCAGCTACAGTAGCGGGAGCGGAGAGACCCAGTACTTC
TRBJ2-2,NA,NA,TRBV29-1,CSARGWGTGELFF,TGCAGCGCCCGTGGGTGGGGTACCGGGGAGCTGTTTTTT
TRBJ2-5,NA,NA,TRBV5-5,CASSTGRWAQRGGETQYF,TGTGCCAGCAGCACGGGGCGTTGGGCTCAACGAGGGGGGGAGACCCAGTACTTC
TRBJ2-7,many,TRBD1,TRBV13,CASSPRQGTLEQYF,TGTGCCAGCAGCCCTCGACAGGGAACGCTCGAGCAGTACTTC
TRBJ2-1,few,TRBD2,TRBV5-5,CASSSGLAGVDEQFF,TGTGCCAGCAGCTCGGGACTAGCGGGAGTAGATGAGCAGTTCTTC
TRBJ2-1,NA,NA,TRBV28,CASRSGGNYNEQFF,TGTGCCAGCAGATCGGGCGGAAACTACAATGAGCAGTTCTTC
TRBJ2-1,NA,NA,TRBV5-5,CASSFTSVVAAHNEQFF,NA
TRBJ2-1,NA,TRBD1,TRBV6-1,CASSGPDRGRPLDNEQFF,TGTGCCAGCAGTGGCCCTGACAGGGGCAGGCCCCTGGACAATGAGCAGTTCTTC
TRBJ1-2,NA,TRBD1,TRBV28,CASSLGQGFWGYTF,TGTGCCAGCAGTTTGGGACAGGGGTTTTGGGGCTACACCTTC
TRBJ2-1,NA,NA,TRBV11-3,CASRLARDRTKKFNNEQFF,TGTGCCAGCAGACTAGCGAGGGACAGAACGAAGAAATTTAACAATGAGCAGTTCTTC
TRBJ2-3,NA,TRBD2,TRBV18,CASSPLRTSGSTDTQYF,TGTGCCAGCTCACCACTCCGTACTAGCGGTAGCACAGATACGCAGTATTTT
TRBJ2-5,NA,TRBD1,TRBV29-1,CSVGSSPDRQTQYF,TGCAGCGTTGGAAGCTCCCCGGACAGGCAGACCCAGTACTTC
TRBJ1-1,NA,NA,TRBV19,CASSMQGPGTEAFF,TGTGCCAGTAGTATGCAGGGCCCGGGGACTGAAGCTTTCTTT
TRBJ2-1,NA,TRBD2,TRBV6-4,CASSKIAGGNEQFF,TGTGCCAGCAGTAAGATAGCGGGAGGAAATGAGCAGTTCTTC
TRBJ2-1,NA,TRBD1,TRBV13,CASSTRQGYNEQFF,TGTGCCAGCAGCACCAGACAGGGATACAATGAGCAGTTCTTC